Below are 3 T cell receptor beta chains sequenced from a single sample in a study of cytomegalovirus exposure and HLA in healthy donors. PCR employed 60 Vbeta and 13 Jbeta primers. The repertoire was sequenced with immunoSEQ multiplex PCR; TCRdb's copy has only in-frame clones and lacks some. The data show some 140,000 clones, with around 72% seen just once and around 1.5% held by the top ten. The sequenced sample was PBMCs. The receptors here all came from a woman between 18 and 29 years old in good health and CMV-seronegative.

The chain is built from TRBV27 and TRBJ2-3; 9 bases are shared with TRBD1. Germline V gives CDR1 MNHEY, CDR2 SMNVEV (reference sequence). The CDR3 extends over 15 amino acids. The V segment lost 8 bases and the J segment 1 base; nucleotides outside the gene matches: 7. The CDR3 loop is CASSTGTGRTDTQYF. The DNA for the CDR3 is TGTGCCAGCTCAACCGGGACAGGGCGCACAGATACGCAGTATTTT.

This chain joins TRBV5-1 and TRBJ2-2; 7 bases match TRBD1. This CDR3 has 15 amino acids. V dropped 2 bases and J dropped 5; count of bases not matched to a gene: 6. Germline CDR1 reads SGHRS; CDR2 reads YFSETQ. Here the CDR3 reads CASSLGGAGTGELFF. As DNA, the CDR3 is TGCGCCAGCAGCTTAGGGGGCGCTGGGACCGGGGAGCTGTTTTTT.

A remark on this clone: Different DNA sequences within this sample yield the same CDR3. The V call is TRBV25-1, the J call TRBJ2-1; 7 bases fit TRBD2. CDR1 is MGHDK and CDR2 is SYGVNS in the germline V gene. The CDR3 length is 13 residues. V gave up 4 bases and J gave up 6 bases; unmatched junction bases: 3. The CDR3 is CASSGPGGNEQFF. The CDR3 DNA follows: TGTGCCAGCAGTGGACCGGGGGGCAATGAGCAGTTCTTC.